The 23 T cell receptor beta chains given below trace back to one sample, sequenced in a study of T cell responses to AZD1222 COVID-19 vaccine (TCRdb year 2021). The sample's time point, from its label and the paper: about 28 days (+/-7) after the second vaccine dose. The protocol used for the library was the immunoSEQ multiplex PCR assay. TCRdb's version of the immuneACCESS table is confined to in-frame rearrangements and falls short of the full clone set. An unresolved V gene accounts for under half of the shortfall where checked; the remainder is of unknown origin. Here the sample has approximately 130,000 clones; roughly 87% occur a single time. The ten largest clonotypes hold around 5% of the sample. This specimen was peripheral blood, taken 28 days after the second AZD1222 dose. The receptors originated from an adult who received the AZD1222 COVID-19 vaccine.

The gene calls are TRBV19 and TRBJ2-1; D not resolved. The CDR3 is 12 residues long. Germline assignment: CDR1 LNHDA and CDR2 SQIVND (reference sequence). V shed 2 bases and J shed 7 bases, with 6 bases lying between them. CDR3 amino acids: CASSIFGNEQFF. CDR3 sequence (DNA): TGTGCCAGTAGTATATTCGGGAATGAGCAGTTCTTC.

CDR3 bases: TGTGCCAGCAGACCAGCCGGGACAGGGGCGACTGAAGCTTTCTTT. Its translation: CASRPAGTGATEAFF. The chain links TRBV25-1 to TRBJ1-1; 10 bases line up with TRBD1. The CDR3 sequence is 15 residues long. The germline V gene encodes CDR1 MGHDK and CDR2 SYGVNS. Trimming took 6 bases from V and 5 from J; bases not matched to a gene: 9. Based on the CDR3 plus reference TRBV25-1 and TRBJ1-1, the full variable domain is EADIYQTPRYLVIGTGKKITLECSQTMGHDKMYWYQQDPGMELHLIHYSYGVNSTEKGDLSSESTVSRIRTEHFPLTLESARPSHTSQYLCASRPAGTGATEAFFGQGTRLTVV.

The table lists this clone with a count of one. The J gene is TRBJ1-3, the V gene TRBV2, with TRBD1 matching over 7 bases. Losses at the gene ends were 3 bases for V and 0 bases for J; bases not matched to a gene: 2. This CDR3 region has 15 residues. CDR1 is SNHLY, CDR2 FYNNEI, per germline. DNA of the CDR3: TGTGCCAGCAGTGAGTACAGGGGCTCTGGAAACACCATATATTTT. It codes for CASSEYRGSGNTIYF.

This rearrangement joins TRBV2 to TRBJ2-3, with D uncertain. The germline V gene encodes CDR1 SNHLY and CDR2 FYNNEI. The CDR3 runs to 12 residues. Trimming pared 8 bases from V and 6 bases from J, leaving 12 bases between. The CDR3 reads CASGGSPDTQYF. Written as DNA, the CDR3 is TGTGCCAGCGGTGGCTCGCCGGATACGCAGTATTTT.

The chain links TRBV28 to TRBJ2-1; 16 positions agree with TRBD2. The CDR3 totals 15 residues. Germline V gene lookup returns CDR1 MDHEN and CDR2 SYDVKM. The V segment lost 3 bases and the J segment 8 bases; nucleotides outside the gene matches: 1. The DNA for the CDR3 is TGTGCCAGCAGTTTGGGACTAGCGGGAGGGGATGAGCAGTTCTTC. As protein: CASSLGLAGGDEQFF.

The rearrangement links TRBV12-3 or TRBV12-4 to TRBJ2-3; tentative D call: TRBD1 (5 bases). The V end lost 6 bases, the J end lost 6 bases, and 7 bases lay between the germline ends. The length of the CDR3 is 11 residues. The CDR3, as DNA: TGTGCCAGCAGCCGACAGGATACGCAGTATTTT. It specifies CASSRQDTQYF.

The V gene is TRBV12-2, the J gene TRBJ2-7; the D call TRBD2 from the table was never checked on the DNA. TRBV12-2 is noted as a pseudogene. The CDR3 runs to 18 residues. CDR3 amino acids: CASRPRLAGIIGSYEQYF. The CDR3, as DNA: TGTGCAAGTCGCCCGCGACTAGCGGGAATAATTGGATCCTACGAGCAGTACTTC.

V and J are TRBV11-3 and TRBJ1-4, with D possibly matching TRBD1 (6 bases). Trimming left V 5 bases short and J 8 bases short, with 15 bases between. The CDR3 runs 14 residues. Per the germline V gene, CDR1 is SGHNT and CDR2 is YENEEA. The CDR3 sequence: CASSQGGFGEKLFF. As DNA, the CDR3 is TGTGCCAGCAGCCAAGGGGGTTTCGGGGAAAAACTGTTTTTT.

This chain joins TRBV4-3 and TRBJ1-1; D uncertain. CDR3 size: 14 residues. Germline values: CDR1 LGHNA, CDR2 YSLEER. V was cut by 5 bases and J by 11 bases, with 21 bases left in between. The CDR3 here is CASSFSVERKRAFF. The CDR3 DNA reads TGCGCCAGCAGCTTCTCAGTTGAGCGAAAGCGGGCTTTCTTT.

The chain joins TRBV6-2 or TRBV6-3 to TRBJ2-2; D may be TRBD1 or TRBD2 (5 bases each). V was clipped by 4 bases and J by 6 bases, with 12 bases between them. This CDR3 comprises 14 residues. Germline assignment: CDR1 MNHEY and CDR2 SVGEGT. The CDR3 DNA sequence: TGTGCCAGCAGTTTGGGGCAGGGACCCGGGGAGCTGTTTTTT. Translation gives CASSLGQGPGELFF.

The rearrangement joins TRBV4-2 to TRBJ2-3; no definite D call. The CDR3 covers 15 residues. CDR1 is LGHNA and CDR2 is YNFKEQ in the germline V gene. V was shortened by 4 bases and J by 4 bases, with 15 bases between the two germline ends. The CDR3 spells CASSPTTLKADTQYF. The CDR3 coding sequence is TGTGCCAGCAGCCCCACCACACTTAAGGCAGATACGCAGTATTTT.

The rearrangement joins TRBV6-5 to TRBJ1-6; D not certain. This CDR3 is built from 13 residues. Germline loops: CDR1 MNHEY, CDR2 SVGAGI. CDR3 in DNA: TGTGTCACACGCCGAGACCCTAATTCACCCCTCCACTTT. It yields the protein CVTRRDPNSPLHF.

This chain uses TRBV2 with TRBJ1-5; D not resolved. The CDR3 extends over 13 amino acids. Germline V gene data show CDR1 as SNHLY and CDR2 as FYNNEI. V dropped 4 bases and J dropped 4 bases, with 8 bases sitting between them. CDR3 bases: TGTGCCAGCAGTGCTCAGAGAAATCAGCCCCAGCATTTT. Translation: CASSAQRNQPQHF. Full variable domain (missing parts from reference TRBV2 and TRBJ1-5): EPEVTQTPSHQVTQMGQEVILRCVPISNHLYFYWYRQILGQKVEFLVSFYNNEISEKSEIFDDQFSVERPDGSNFTLKIRSTKLEDSAMYFCASSAQRNQPQHFGDGTRLSIL.

This chain uses TRBV5-4 with TRBJ2-3, with D perhaps TRBD2 (6 bases). This CDR3 is 15 amino acids long. The germline CDR1 and CDR2 sequences are SGHNT and YYREEE (reference sequence). V was pared by 2 bases and J by 4 bases, with 14 bases between. The CDR3 DNA is TGTGCCAGCAGCTTTAGCGGAAGAGGGCCAGATACGCAGTATTTT. Translating gives CASSFSGRGPDTQYF. Using reference TRBV5-4 and TRBJ2-3 for the parts outside the CDR3, the full variable domain is ETGVTQSPTHLIKTRGQQVTLRCSSQSGHNTVSWYQQALGQGPQFIFQYYREEENGRGNFPPRFSGLQFPNYSSELNVNALELDDSALYLCASSFSGRGPDTQYFGPGTRLTVL.

The chain links TRBV6-5 to TRBJ2-1; D tentatively reads TRBD1 or TRBD2 (6 bases each). This CDR3 is built from 13 residues. The V gene's germline CDR1 is MNHEY and CDR2 SVGAGI. The germline V and J ends were trimmed by 3 bases and 7 bases, with 10 bases remaining between them. The CDR3 DNA reads as TGTGCCAGCAGTTATCGGGGGCGAAATGAGCAGTTCTTC. Translated, it gives CASSYRGRNEQFF.

This sequence joins TRBV25-1 and TRBJ2-7; D is unclear. The ends were cut back, 4 bases at V and 7 bases at J, with 11 bases in the middle. CDR1 and CDR2 from the germline V gene are MGHDK and SYGVNS. This CDR3 contains 12 residues. As DNA, the CDR3 is TGTGCCAGCAGTGTCGCAGTAGGGGAGCAGTACTTC. Protein: CASSVAVGEQYF.

The CDR3 loop is CASSFDRDRSYEQYF. CDR3 in DNA: TGTGCCAGCAGCTTTGACCGGGACAGGAGCTACGAGCAGTACTTC. The J gene is TRBJ2-7, the V gene TRBV11-2; 8 bases agree with TRBD1. Trimming cost V 3 bases and J 3 bases; bases outside gene matches: 7. CDR3 length: 15 amino acids. The V gene's germline CDR1 is SGHAT and CDR2 FQNNGV.

The chain combines TRBV6-5 with TRBJ2-7, with D uncertain. Germline-derived CDR1 and CDR2 are MNHEY and SVGAGI. This CDR3 comprises 14 residues. V shed 0 bases and J shed 4 bases, with 10 bases lying between them. The CDR3 sequence: CASSYSSEPYEQYF. The CDR3 coding sequence is TGTGCCAGCAGTTACTCGTCGGAGCCGTACGAGCAGTACTTC.

The chain is built from TRBV27 and TRBJ1-1; D remains unclear. V was pared by 5 bases and J by 11 bases, with 18 bases between. The CDR3 extends over 13 amino acids. The germline CDR1 and CDR2 sequences are MNHEY and SMNVEV (reference sequence). CDR3 sequence: CASSPNLPRAAFF. The CDR3 DNA reads TGTGCCAGCAGTCCCAACCTTCCTCGGGCCGCTTTCTTT.

The genes are TRBV7-2 and TRBJ1-5; 11 bases match TRBD1. Trimming removed 5 bases from V and 7 bases from J; junction bases left unmatched: 7. The CDR3 spans 15 residues. The germline CDR1 and CDR2 sequences are SGHTA and FQGNSA. In DNA, the CDR3 is TGTGCCAGCAGCACCGGGACAGGGGGATGGCAGCCCCAGCATTTT. It is translated as CASSTGTGGWQPQHF.

The chain combines TRBV4-3 with TRBJ1-4; the D is unclear. Germline CDR1 LGHNA, CDR2 YSLEER. The CDR3 covers 14 residues. V was shortened by 4 bases and J by 4 bases, with 10 bases between the two germline ends. CDR3 bases: TGCGCCAGCAGCCTCCGACGGCTTAATGAAAAACTGTTTTTT. Amino acids: CASSLRRLNEKLFF.

The chain links TRBV29-1 to TRBJ2-7; D ambiguous. The CDR3 is made up of 11 amino acids. V lost 3 bases to trimming and J lost 7 bases, with 10 bases between them. Germline V gene data show CDR1 as SQVTM and CDR2 as ANQGSEA. CDR3 bases: TGCAGCGTTGAGGAAACCGGGGAGCAGTACTTC. Amino acid sequence: CSVEETGEQYF.

The genes are TRBV28 and TRBJ2-5; 11 bases align to TRBD2. Germline CDR1 reads MDHEN; CDR2 reads SYDVKM. This CDR3 spans 14 amino acids. V shed 6 bases, J shed 4 bases, and the junction held 4 bases outside the gene matches. In nucleotides, the CDR3 is TGTGCCAGCAGACTAGGACTAGCGGGAGAGACCCAGTACTTC. Amino acid sequence: CASRLGLAGETQYF.